The 25 T cell receptor beta chains below all came from one sample that was sequenced in a study of blood T cell repertoires in COVID-19. TCRdb's copy holds only in-frame clones and misses some; the assay was immunoSEQ multiplex PCR. The table includes some 200,000 clones, approximately 90% detected once. The source material was peripheral blood. These TCRs come from a woman in her 70s with COVID-19, enrolled during active disease.

This chain uses TRBV6-6 with TRBJ1-1; D not resolved. Germline V gene lookup returns CDR1 MNHNY and CDR2 SVGAGI (reference sequence). The CDR3 is made up of 16 amino acids. V was pared by 2 bases and J by 2 bases, with 15 bases between. The CDR3 region is CASSYLPRDGNTEAFF. CDR3 nucleotide sequence: TGTGCCAGCAGTTACCTCCCGAGGGATGGAAACACTGAAGCTTTCTTT.

This clone was seen more than once but under ten times. The chain uses TRBV4-2 and TRBJ1-5; 8 nucleotides match TRBD1. CDR3 length equals 14 residues. The germline gives CDR1 LGHNA, CDR2 YNFKEQ. V gave up 2 bases and J gave up 7 bases; unmatched junction bases: 4. This CDR3 reads CASSQQGAHQPQHF. The CDR3 region has the DNA TGTGCCAGCAGCCAACAGGGGGCCCACCAGCCCCAGCATTTT.

The DNA for the CDR3 is TGTGCCAGCAGTGACTCACGGGGCGGAGGGAGCTCCTACGAGCAGTACTTC. Amino acids: CASSDSRGGGSSYEQYF. J is TRBJ2-7 and V is TRBV6-4, with a possible D match to TRBD2 (6 bases). Germline-derived CDR1 and CDR2 are MRHNA and SNTAGT. CDR3 size: 17 residues. The V end lost 0 bases, the J end lost 0 bases, and 15 bases lay between the germline ends.

The chain combines TRBV27 with TRBJ2-1, with 9 bases aligning to TRBD1. The V gene end was trimmed by 3 bases and the J gene end by 3 bases; junction bases not matched to a gene: 3. CDR3 length equals 15 residues. CDR1 MNHEY and CDR2 SMNVEV come from the germline V gene (reference sequence). CDR3 sequence (DNA): TGTGCCAGCAGTTTTGAGACAGGGGGCTACAATGAGCAGTTCTTC. Residues: CASSFETGGYNEQFF.

The V gene is TRBV6-2 or TRBV6-3, the J gene TRBJ1-1, with TRBD1 as a possible D gene (6 bases). Germline V gene lookup returns CDR1 MNHEY and CDR2 SVGEGT. The CDR3 has 14 amino acids. The V and J ends lost 6 bases and 5 bases respectively, with 16 bases between them. Written as DNA, the CDR3 is TGTGCCAGCAGCCAACGAAGGGACAAGACTGAAGCTTTCTTT. The encoded protein is CASSQRRDKTEAFF.

The chain has TRBV5-5 and TRBJ1-2, with 7 nucleotides matching TRBD1. The CDR3 has 14 amino acids. CDR1 is SGHKS and CDR2 is YYEKEE in the germline V gene (reference sequence). V lost 6 bases and J lost 4; bases outside the gene matches: 9. Here the CDR3 DNA reads TGTGCCAGCAACCCACGACGGGACAGCTATGGCTACACCTTC. The encoded protein is CASNPRRDSYGYTF.

The chain has TRBV3-1 (or the pseudogene TRBV3-2) and TRBJ2-1; 9 positions match TRBD2. Trimming removed 4 bases from V and 6 bases from J; junction bases left unmatched: 7. The germline gives CDR1 LGHDT, CDR2 YNNKEL (reference sequence). This CDR3 spans 15 amino acids. The CDR3 bases are TGTGCCAGCAGCCGGTCGGGACTAGCAGGCAATGAGCAGTTCTTC. Protein: CASSRSGLAGNEQFF.

The rearrangement links TRBV29-1 to TRBJ2-7; TRBD1 is a possible D gene (5 bases). Germline loops: CDR1 SQVTM, CDR2 ANQGSEA. The V gene lost 5 bases and the J gene lost 6 bases, with 14 bases spanning the gap. The CDR3 spans 12 residues. The CDR3 DNA sequence: TGCAGCGTTCTAGGGGCGGTGGGCGAGCAGTACTTC. This translates into CSVLGAVGEQYF.

The rearrangement joins TRBV9 to TRBJ2-7; perhaps TRBD2 as D (6 bases). With 3 bases removed from V and 7 bases from J, the gap between germline ends came to 17 bases. The CDR3 extends over 14 amino acids. CDR1 is SGDLS, CDR2 YYNGEE, per germline. In DNA, the CDR3 is TGTGCCAGCAGCGGTGGAGGGTCGACGCTGGAGCAGTACTTC. Its translation is CASSGGGSTLEQYF. Looking up the rest from reference TRBV9 and TRBJ2-7 gives the full variable domain: DSGVTQTPKHLITATGQRVTLRCSPRSGDLSVYWYQQSLDQGLQFLIQYYNGEERAKGNILERFSAQQFPDLHSELNLSSLELGDSALYFCASSGGGSTLEQYFGPGTRLTVT.

The V and J genes are TRBV20-1 and TRBJ1-2; D remains unclear. The CDR3 spans 12 residues. V was shortened by 3 bases and J by 8 bases, with 13 bases between the two germline ends. In germline, CDR1 is DFQATT, CDR2 SNEGSKA (reference sequence). CDR3 DNA sequence: TGCAGTGCTAGTCCCGGGTGGAAGGGCTACACCTTC. This gives the protein CSASPGWKGYTF.

The chain employs TRBV7-3 and TRBJ1-1, with 8 nucleotides matching TRBD1. V lost 4 bases to trimming and J lost 3 bases; unmatched junction nucleotides: 4. Per the germline V gene, CDR1 is SGHTA and CDR2 is FQGTGA. CDR3 length equals 14 residues. CDR3: CASSSRGLHTEAFF. The CDR3 region has the DNA TGTGCCAGCAGCTCCAGGGGGCTGCACACTGAAGCTTTCTTT.

V is TRBV5-6 and J is TRBJ2-5; the match to TRBD1 covers 8 bases. The CDR3 totals 14 residues. V lost 0 bases to trimming and J lost 6 bases; unmatched junction nucleotides: 4. Germline CDR1 SGHDT, CDR2 YYEEEE. The CDR3 DNA follows: TGTGCCAGCAGCTTGGGCCAGGGGGCGAAGACCCAGTACTTC. This sequence encodes CASSLGQGAKTQYF.

The chain combines TRBV18 with TRBJ1-6; the match to TRBD1 covers 7 bases. V was pared by 2 bases and J by 11 bases, with 3 bases of the junction left unmatched. This CDR3 comprises 13 residues. Germline V gene data show CDR1 as KGHSH and CDR2 as LQKENI. Here the CDR3 DNA reads TGTGCCAGCTCACCAACAGGGGACCCACCCCTCCACTTT. This gives the protein CASSPTGDPPLHF. Supplemented by reference TRBV18 and TRBJ1-6, the full variable domain reads NAGVMQNPRHLVRRRGQEARLRCSPMKGHSHVYWYRQLPEEGLKFMVYLQKENIIDESGMPKERFSAEFPKEGPSILRIQQVVRGDSAAYFCASSPTGDPPLHFGNGTRLTVT.

V gene TRBV5-1 combines with J gene TRBJ1-4; 7 positions agree with TRBD1. Trimming at V came to 4 bases and at J to 7 bases, leaving 10 bases not matched to a gene. Germline V gene data show CDR1 as SGHRS and CDR2 as YFSETQ. The CDR3 loop spans 15 amino acids. In DNA, the CDR3 is TGCGCCAGCAGCCCGACCACAGGGGCGGGTGAAAAACTGTTTTTT. It is translated as CASSPTTGAGEKLFF.

This clone came up once. This chain links TRBV25-1 with TRBJ2-7; maybe TRBD1 (5 bases). Germline V CDR1 and CDR2: MGHDK, SYGVNS. Trimming removed 1 base at V and 4 bases at J, with 11 bases between. The CDR3 totals 14 residues. CDR3 amino acids: CASSEWGPFYEQYF. The CDR3 coding sequence is TGTGCCAGCAGTGAATGGGGCCCCTTTTACGAGCAGTACTTC.

V gene TRBV7-2 combines with J gene TRBJ1-2; 10 bases align to TRBD1. Trimming cost V 5 bases and J 4 bases; bases outside gene matches: 4. The CDR3 is 14 residues long. CDR1 and CDR2 from the germline V gene are SGHTA and FQGNSA. As DNA, the CDR3 is TGTGCCAGCAGCGACAGGGGGCGCGCCTATGGCTACACCTTC. It yields the protein CASSDRGRAYGYTF.

The chain recombines TRBV3-1 (or the pseudogene TRBV3-2) with TRBJ2-1, with D maybe TRBD2 (6 bases). The CDR3 spans 15 residues. CDR1 and CDR2 from the germline V gene are LGHDT and YNNKEL (reference sequence). Trimming took off 3 bases at V and 4 bases at J, with 13 bases between the two ends. CDR3 in amino acids: CASSHDSLAYNEQFF. CDR3 DNA: TGTGCCAGCAGCCACGATTCACTAGCTTACAATGAGCAGTTCTTC.

The rearrangement uses TRBV18 and TRBJ1-1, with a tentative D call TRBD1 (5 bases). The CDR3 covers 15 residues. The V and J ends lost 2 bases and 0 bases respectively, with 10 bases between them. Germline values: CDR1 KGHSH, CDR2 LQKENI. Here the CDR3 DNA reads TGTGCCAGCTCACCATGGGGCGTTTTGAACACTGAAGCTTTCTTT. The encoded protein is CASSPWGVLNTEAFF.

This chain connects TRBV18 to TRBJ2-7; 8 nucleotides match TRBD1. The CDR3 has 14 residues. V shed 4 bases and J 6 bases; nucleotides not matched to a gene: 8. CDR1 and CDR2 from the germline V gene are KGHSH and LQKENI. The CDR3, as DNA: TGTGCCAGCTCACTCCAATCGGGACAGGCCGAGCAGTACTTC. Translated, it gives CASSLQSGQAEQYF.

This chain uses TRBV20-1 with TRBJ1-5; no reliable D call. V dropped 3 bases and J dropped 2 bases, with 8 bases sitting between them. There are 13 residues in the CDR3. Germline V gives CDR1 DFQATT, CDR2 SNEGSKA (reference sequence). The CDR3 bases are TGCAGTGCTAGTGGCCAGGGCAATCAGCCCCAGCATTTT. Translated: CSASGQGNQPQHF.

V gene TRBV12-3 or TRBV12-4 combines with J gene TRBJ2-7; D possibly corresponds to TRBD1 (5 bases). The CDR3 loop spans 13 amino acids. The V end was cut by 5 bases, the J end by 3 bases, with 11 bases between. The CDR3 coding sequence is TGTGCCAGCAGTGGACAAGCGAACTACGAGCAGTACTTC. This codes for CASSGQANYEQYF.

This clone appeared a single time. V gene TRBV19 combines with J gene TRBJ1-2; D remains unclear. The CDR3 extends over 17 amino acids. Germline V CDR1 and CDR2: LNHDA, SQIVND (reference sequence). Trimming took 3 bases from V and 6 from J, leaving 23 bases between them. CDR3 nucleotides: TGTGCCAGTAGTATTCGGTCGGCCGCCGAACGACGGGATGGCTACACCTTC. This gives the protein CASSIRSAAERRDGYTF.

The sample holds a few counts of this clone. This chain joins TRBV5-5 and TRBJ1-6; D is uncertain. Per germline, CDR1 SGHKS and CDR2 YYEKEE (reference sequence). V lost 7 bases and J 0 bases, leaving 11 bases between the germline ends. This CDR3 has 15 amino acids. The CDR3 is CASAPRSSYNSPLHF. For the CDR3, the DNA is TGTGCCAGCGCCCCGCGAAGCTCCTATAATTCACCCCTCCACTTT.

This clone appeared a single time. The rearrangement uses TRBV18 and TRBJ2-7; 12 nucleotides line up with TRBD1. V was clipped by 4 bases and J by 5 bases; unmatched bases: 6. The length of the CDR3 is 15 residues. Germline V gives CDR1 KGHSH, CDR2 LQKENI. The CDR3 bases are TGTGCCAGCTCACGACCGGGACAGGGGGCGAACGAGCAGTACTTC. This translates into CASSRPGQGANEQYF.

The chain carries TRBV6-5 and TRBJ2-7; the match to TRBD2 covers 7 bases. The junction had 14 bases not matched to a gene; V was cut back by 8 bases and J by 4 bases. There are 15 residues in the CDR3. Germline lookup yields CDR1 MNHEY and CDR2 SVGAGI. CDR3 in DNA: TGTGCCAGCCAAGGTGGGCAGCTGCGGGGGTACGAGCAGTACTTC. This encodes CASQGGQLRGYEQYF.